This paragraph covers one T cell receptor (beta chain) sequence. The sample belongs to a study of blood T cell repertoires in COVID-19. Turning to the study itself: Both acute and convalescent COVID-19 samples were obtained from the United States, Italy and Spain. Sample material is recorded as cDNA or gDNA derived from T cells, B-cell-depleted T cells, or PBMCs.

Sequencing was performed with immunoSEQ multiplex PCR; in TCRdb, only in-frame clones are kept and a portion is missing. The table shows under 250,000 clones, with around 81% occurring only once. Trimming removed 6 bases from V and 1 base from J; junction bases left unmatched: 7. CDR1 and CDR2 from the germline V gene are MDHEN and SYDVKM. The CDR3 has 15 residues. This clonotype was sampled from a woman in her sixties or seventies with active or convalescent COVID-19. The sequenced sample consisted of peripheral blood. The rearrangement joins TRBV28 to TRBJ2-7, with TRBD1 identical over 9 bases. The CDR3 DNA follows: TGTGCCAGCAGATCGGGACAGGGTCTTTCCTACGAGCAGTACGTC. Translation gives CASRSGQGLSYEQYV.